This T cell receptor (beta chain) originates from a study of blood T cell repertoires in COVID-19. Study in general: T cells, B-cell-depleted T cells, or PBMCs provided the cDNA or gDNA that served as material.

Authors' methods: Reference gene primer amplification yielded estimated nucleated cell counts. Generated by immunoSEQ multiplex PCR, the TCRdb table keeps only in-frame clones and is missing some. Clone size and V and J calls were adopted from that table, with D and trimming inferred from the DNA. The sample records 120,000 to 150,000 clones, over 75% being singletons. Seattle patient enrollment occurred during active infection, with longitudinal follow-up thereafter. This CDR3 spans 17 amino acids. With 2 bases removed from V and 6 bases from J, the gap between germline ends came to 16 bases. Germline CDR1 reads KGHDR; CDR2 reads SFDVKD.

Sequencing was done on a sample of peripheral blood. The sequence was collected from a woman in her fifties or sixties with COVID-19, enrolled during active disease. The gene calls are TRBV24-1 and TRBJ1-6; D perhaps matches TRBD1 (6 bases). In nucleotides, the CDR3 is TGTGCCACCAGTGATTCAACAGGGATTGATTTTAATTCACCCCTCCACTTT. The encoded protein is CATSDSTGIDFNSPLHF.